This TCR beta chain emerged from a study of cytomegalovirus exposure and HLA in healthy donors. Study outcomes and limitations: Researchers catalogued about 150 TCR beta chains as cytomegalovirus-associated. Most observed TCR sequences were rare, whereas some public TCRs were detected in many donors. TCR clusters originating in the first cohort tended to co-occur in the 100 to 150 validation repertoires, according to a later analysis.

On this clone itself: The antigen remains undetermined.

The CDR3 is 15 residues long. V was clipped by 0 bases and J by 4 bases; unmatched bases: 5. Per germline, CDR1 SGDLS and CDR2 YYNGEE. Produced via immunoSEQ multiplex PCR; TCRdb's table is partial and in-frame only. Found here are about 220,000 clones, 65% to 85% of them singletons; the top ten hold over 11%. This receptor was taken from a woman aged 25 to 45 in good health and CMV-seropositive. Sequenced: PBMCs. The rearrangement uses TRBV9 and TRBJ2-3; TRBD1 matches 7 bases. The CDR3 DNA is TGTGCCAGCAGCGTAGAAGGGGGCAGGGCAGATACGCAGTATTTT. Translated: CASSVEGGRADTQYF.